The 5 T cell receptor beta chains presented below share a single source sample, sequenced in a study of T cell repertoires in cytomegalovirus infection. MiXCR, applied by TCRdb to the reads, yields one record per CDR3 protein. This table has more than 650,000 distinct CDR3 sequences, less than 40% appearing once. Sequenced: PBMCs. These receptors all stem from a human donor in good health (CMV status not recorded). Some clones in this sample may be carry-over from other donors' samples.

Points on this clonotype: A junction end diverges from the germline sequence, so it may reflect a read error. CDR3 sequence: CSSSLLLAYYNEQFF. Written as DNA, the CDR3 is TGTTCCAGCAGTTTACTACTAGCCTATTACAATGAGCAGTTCTTC. The V gene is TRBV6-2 or TRBV6-3, the J gene TRBJ2-1, with a tentative D call TRBD2 (6 bases). Germline V gives CDR1 MNHEY, CDR2 SVGEGT. This CDR3 has 15 residues.

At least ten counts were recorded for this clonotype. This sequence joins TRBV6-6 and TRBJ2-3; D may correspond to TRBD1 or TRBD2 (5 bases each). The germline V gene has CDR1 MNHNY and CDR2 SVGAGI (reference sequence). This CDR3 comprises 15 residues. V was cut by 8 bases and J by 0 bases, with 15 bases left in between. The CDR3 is CASLTVGPSTDTQYF. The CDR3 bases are TGTGCCAGCCTCACGGTGGGACCTAGCACAGATACGCAGTATTTT.

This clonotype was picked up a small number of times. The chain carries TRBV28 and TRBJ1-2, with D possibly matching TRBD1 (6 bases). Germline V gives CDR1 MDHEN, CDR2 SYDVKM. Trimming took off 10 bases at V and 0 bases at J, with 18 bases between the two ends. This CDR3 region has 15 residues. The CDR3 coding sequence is TGTGCCACCTTTTTTGAGGGACACTCTAACTATGGCTACACCTTC. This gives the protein CATFFEGHSNYGYTF.

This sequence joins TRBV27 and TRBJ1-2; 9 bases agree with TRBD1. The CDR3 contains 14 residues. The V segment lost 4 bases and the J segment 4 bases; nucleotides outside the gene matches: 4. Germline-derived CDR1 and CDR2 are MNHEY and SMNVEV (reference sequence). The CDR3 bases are TGTGCCAGCAGTTGGGGGGACAGGGCCTATGGCTACACCTTC. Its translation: CASSWGDRAYGYTF.

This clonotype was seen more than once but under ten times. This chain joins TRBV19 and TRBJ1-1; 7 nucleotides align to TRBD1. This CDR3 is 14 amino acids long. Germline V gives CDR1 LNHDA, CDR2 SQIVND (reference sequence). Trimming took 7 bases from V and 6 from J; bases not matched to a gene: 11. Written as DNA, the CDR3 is TGTGCCAGTATCCCAACAGGGGTTTTCCCTGAAGCTTTCTTT. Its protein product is CASIPTGVFPEAFF. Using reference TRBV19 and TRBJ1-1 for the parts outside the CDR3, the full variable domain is DGGITQSPKYLFRKEGQNVTLSCEQNLNHDAMYWYRQDPGQGLRLIYYSQIVNDFQKGDIAEGYSVSREKKESFPLTVTSAQKNPTAFYLCASIPTGVFPEAFFGQGTRLTVV.